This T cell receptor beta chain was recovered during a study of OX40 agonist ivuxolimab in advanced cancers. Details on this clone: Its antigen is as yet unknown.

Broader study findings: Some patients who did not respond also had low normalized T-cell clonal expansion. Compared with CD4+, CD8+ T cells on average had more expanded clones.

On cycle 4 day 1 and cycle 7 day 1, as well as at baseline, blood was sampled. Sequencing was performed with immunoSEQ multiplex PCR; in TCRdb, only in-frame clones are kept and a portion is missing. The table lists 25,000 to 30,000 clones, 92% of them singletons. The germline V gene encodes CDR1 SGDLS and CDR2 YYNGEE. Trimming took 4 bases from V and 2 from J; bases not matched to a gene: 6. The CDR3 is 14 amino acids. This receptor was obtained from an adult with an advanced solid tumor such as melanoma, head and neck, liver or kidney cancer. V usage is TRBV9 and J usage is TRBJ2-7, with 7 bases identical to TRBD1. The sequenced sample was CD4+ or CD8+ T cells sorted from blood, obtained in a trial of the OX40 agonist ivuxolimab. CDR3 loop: CASSPRQGTYEQYF. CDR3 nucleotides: TGTGCCAGCAGCCCTCGACAGGGAACCTACGAGCAGTACTTC. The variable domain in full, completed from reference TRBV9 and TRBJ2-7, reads DSGVTQTPKHLITATGQRVTLRCSPRSGDLSVYWYQQSLDQGLQFLIQYYNGEERAKGNILERFSAQQFPDLHSELNLSSLELGDSALYFCASSPRQGTYEQYFGPGTRLTVT.